This T cell receptor beta chain comes out of a study of radiotherapy plus CTLA-4 blockade in lung cancer. Study background: Objective responses were observed in around 17% of patients, and disease control was achieved by about 30%.

The V end was cut by 4 bases, the J end by 2 bases, with 19 bases between. The CDR3 has 17 amino acids. The germline V gene has CDR1 SGDLS and CDR2 YYNGEE. Using immunoSEQ multiplex PCR, the repertoire was profiled, and TCRdb retains in-frame clones only, with some absent. The sample yields tens of thousands of clones, around 81% seen once. This TCR was recovered from a human donor with non-small cell lung cancer who had a partial response to radiotherapy plus ipilimumab. Some clones in this sample may be carry-over from other donors' samples. The sample in question was peripheral blood, obtained from a patient treated with radiotherapy plus ipilimumab. The chain employs TRBV9 and TRBJ1-5; D is possibly TRBD1 (5 bases). CDR3 sequence: CASSTYDGGDGNQPQHF. The CDR3, as DNA: TGTGCCAGCAGCACCTATGATGGGGGGGATGGCAATCAGCCCCAGCATTTT.